The 13 T cell receptor beta chains listed next were all sequenced from one sample in a study of beta chain features in type 1 diabetes. Study conclusions and caveats: A moderate, significant TCRB CDR3 shortening appeared in type 1 diabetes across four CD4+ subsets.

The isolated RNA, all of it, was reverse transcribed, so expressed TCRB transcripts were what got sequenced. The protocol was immunoSEQ multiplex PCR, while the TCRdb copy is restricted to in-frame clones and leaves out a portion. The sample carries 600,000 to 700,000 clones, roughly an eighth recorded once. For these TCRs, the target antigens are not known. Sequenced: naive CD4+ T cells from blood. These receptors all come from a man aged 18 to 35 with type 1 diabetes.

The table lists this clone with a few counts. This chain joins TRBV7-9 and TRBJ1-1; no reliable D call. CDR3 length: 15 residues. Deletions cut 6 bases from V and 0 bases from J, with 14 bases between. In germline, CDR1 is SEHNR, CDR2 FQNEAQ (reference sequence). The CDR3 DNA reads TGTGCCAGCAGACCCCGGGAGATTTTGAACACTGAAGCTTTCTTT. Encoded protein: CASRPREILNTEAFF.

There are a few counts of this clone. This chain links TRBV6-1 with TRBJ2-5; 10 positions agree with TRBD1. Germline lookup yields CDR1 MNHNS and CDR2 SASEGT. The CDR3 has 15 residues. Unmatched junction bases numbered 2, after V lost 1 base and J lost 3 bases. For the CDR3, the DNA is TGTGCCAGCAGTGAAGGACAGGGGGCGGAAGAGACCCAGTACTTC. Translation: CASSEGQGAEETQYF.

V usage is TRBV4-1 and J usage is TRBJ2-3; 9 nucleotides align to TRBD2. Losses at the gene ends were 1 base for V and 4 bases for J; bases not matched to a gene: 9. Germline CDR1 MGHRA, CDR2 YSYEKL. The CDR3 runs to 17 residues. As DNA, the CDR3 is TGCGCCAGCAGCCAAGGACTAGCGGCAGGGATTGCAGATACGCAGTATTTT. Translation: CASSQGLAAGIADTQYF.

This clone was picked up a small number of times. This chain links TRBV6-5 with TRBJ1-2; 7 bases align to TRBD1. CDR3 length: 16 amino acids. Germline trimming cut 0 bases from V and 3 bases from J; bases unmatched to any gene: 7. CDR1 and CDR2 from the germline V gene are MNHEY and SVGAGI. CDR3 amino acids: CASSYSSTGVDYGYTF. Written as DNA, the CDR3 is TGTGCCAGCAGTTACTCGTCAACAGGGGTGGACTATGGCTACACCTTC.

This clone appeared a few times. The genes are TRBV28 and TRBJ1-4, with 8 bases identical to TRBD1. This CDR3 has 15 amino acids. V lost 6 bases and J lost 5; bases outside the gene matches: 8. Germline CDR1 reads MDHEN; CDR2 reads SYDVKM. The CDR3: CASSAPGGANEKLFF. The CDR3 nucleotides are TGTGCCAGCAGCGCCCCAGGGGGCGCCAATGAAAAACTGTTTTTT.

This clone has only a few counts. V gene TRBV30 combines with J gene TRBJ1-1; a possible D gene is TRBD1 (6 bases). This CDR3 region has 14 residues. The germline gives CDR1 GTSNPN, CDR2 SVGIG (reference sequence). The ends were cut back, 4 bases at V and 5 bases at J, with 17 bases in the middle. CDR3 coding DNA: TGTGCCTGGACCAACGGGGCAGGGGTTACTGAAGCTTTCTTT. It yields the protein CAWTNGAGVTEAFF.

The chain carries TRBV5-1 and TRBJ1-1, with no clear D. Germline loops: CDR1 SGHRS, CDR2 YFSETQ. The CDR3 extends over 13 amino acids. The ends were cut back, 7 bases at V and 4 bases at J, with 14 bases in the middle. CDR3 loop: CASFSLEATEAFF. Here the CDR3 DNA reads TGCGCCAGCTTTAGTCTGGAGGCCACTGAAGCTTTCTTT.

The CDR3 spells CAWSVPSLTNYGYTF. The CDR3 bases are TGTGCCTGGAGTGTACCGTCACTTACTAACTATGGCTACACCTTC. The V gene is TRBV30, the J gene TRBJ1-2; D is uncertain. The germline gives CDR1 GTSNPN, CDR2 SVGIG (reference sequence). Trimming took 0 bases from V and 0 from J, leaving 11 bases between them. The CDR3 sequence is 15 residues long.

Only a few counts were recorded for this clone. This sequence joins TRBV7-2 and TRBJ1-4, with 7 bases aligning to TRBD1. Germline V gives CDR1 SGHTA, CDR2 FQGNSA. The CDR3 has 15 residues. J lost 6 bases, V lost 2 bases, and 6 bases had no gene match. The CDR3 sequence is CASSLSQGIHEKLFF. The DNA of the CDR3 is TGTGCCAGCAGCTTATCACAGGGGATTCATGAAAAACTGTTTTTT. Full variable domain (remainder filled in from reference TRBV7-2 and TRBJ1-4): GAGVSQSPSNKVTEKGKDVELRCDPISGHTALYWYRQSLGQGLEFLIYFQGNSAPDKSGLPSDRFSAERTGGSVSTLTIQRTQQEDSAVYLCASSLSQGIHEKLFFGSGTQLSVL.

This clone turned up a few times. The rearrangement uses TRBV5-4 and TRBJ2-5, with D maybe TRBD2 (6 bases). Trimming took 3 bases from V and 5 from J, leaving 14 bases between them. In germline, CDR1 is SGHNT, CDR2 YYREEE (reference sequence). This CDR3 spans 14 amino acids. As DNA, the CDR3 is TGTGCCAGCAGCTATGATAGGAGGGAGGAGACCCAGTACTTC. This translates into CASSYDRREETQYF.

This clone was observed a handful of times. The chain couples TRBV18 to TRBJ1-4; the D is unclear. Trimming pared 1 base from V and 8 bases from J, leaving 8 bases between. Germline V gene sequence: CDR1 KGHSH, CDR2 LQKENI. The CDR3 runs 13 residues. The chain's CDR3 is CASSPREMEKLFF. The CDR3 coding sequence is TGTGCCAGCTCACCACGGGAGATGGAAAAACTGTTTTTT.

The chain employs TRBV7-2 and TRBJ1-2; D may be TRBD1 (6 bases). This CDR3 region has 13 residues. The germline gives CDR1 SGHTA, CDR2 FQGNSA. The V end was cut by 5 bases, the J end by 4 bases, with 11 bases between. The CDR3 DNA reads TGTGCCAGCAGCCGCCAGGGGCTCTATGGCTACACCTTC. It encodes CASSRQGLYGYTF.

The CDR3: CASSPRGHGGSEQFF. The CDR3 bases are TGTGCCAGCAGCCCCAGAGGCCACGGAGGGAGTGAGCAGTTCTTC. The chain recombines TRBV6-1 with TRBJ2-1, with D maybe TRBD2 (6 bases). Deletions cut 6 bases from V and 9 bases from J, with 21 bases between. The CDR3 consists of 15 residues. The V gene's germline CDR1 is MNHNS and CDR2 SASEGT.